The entry below describes one TCR beta chain. Its antigen is unidentified. The data originate from a study of cytomegalovirus exposure and HLA in healthy donors. Study-wide results and caveats: Further analysis was carried out later, and it showed several of the most significant clusters appearing linked to common viral pathogens.

The PCR used 60 Vbeta and 13 Jbeta primers. TCRdb's table, derived via immunoSEQ multiplex PCR, lists solely in-frame clones and lacks some. Seen here are about 130,000 clones, approximately 69% observed once, and the top ten hold over 5%. CDR1 MDHEN and CDR2 SYDVKM come from the germline V gene. Trimming removed 3 bases at V and 0 bases at J, with 9 bases between. This CDR3 has 16 residues. Though probably carrying unrecorded immune exposures, donors were nominally healthy at sampling. The sequence was collected from a man aged 40-49 years in good health and CMV-seropositive. Input material: PBMCs. This chain uses TRBV28 with TRBJ2-6, with D unclear. CDR3 residues: CASSFFHISGANVLTF. Written as DNA, the CDR3 is TGTGCCAGCAGTTTTTTTCACATCTCTGGGGCCAACGTCCTGACTTTC.